This entry is about one T cell receptor beta chain. In the original workflow: It was from reference gene primer amplification that nucleated cell counts were estimated. Method: immunoSEQ multiplex PCR; TCRdb's copy keeps in-frame clones and lacks some. That table supplies the V and J calls and clone size; D and trimming were determined from the DNA. The sample records roughly 180,000 clones, 79% being singletons. With 4 bases clipped from V and 1 base from J, the junction kept 9 bases outside the gene matches. This CDR3 is built from 18 residues. Germline loops: CDR1 SGHNT, CDR2 YYREEE (reference sequence). The sample comes from a study of blood T cell repertoires in COVID-19. Overall study context: Sources were T cells, B-cell-depleted T cells, or PBMCs; the material itself was cDNA or gDNA.

The sample was peripheral blood. This sequence originates from a woman aged 60 to 75 with COVID-19, enrolled during active disease. The chain employs TRBV5-4 and TRBJ2-3; 13 bases match TRBD2. CDR3 DNA: TGTGCCAGCAGCCGGGGACTAGCGGGGCCGGGAGGCACAGATACGCAGTATTTT. Its translation: CASSRGLAGPGGTDTQYF.